This T cell receptor beta chain was obtained from a study of control samples from healthy donors and cancer patients. In regard to this clone: Other DNA sequences in this specimen translate into the identical CDR3.

In germline, CDR1 is MNHEY, CDR2 SVGAGI. J was trimmed by 4 bases and V by 7 bases; bases with no gene match: 7. The CDR3 contains 14 residues. Clones were read by immunoSEQ multiplex PCR, and TCRdb kept only the in-frame ones, dropping some. The sample shows some 150,000 clones, under 95% of them seen only once. This TCR derives from a man between 18 and 35 years old in good health. Sequenced: blood. The V and J genes are TRBV6-5 and TRBJ1-5; 7 positions agree with TRBD1. The chain's CDR3 is CASTQGVGNQPQHF. CDR3 DNA: TGTGCCAGCACCCAGGGGGTGGGTAATCAGCCCCAGCATTTT.